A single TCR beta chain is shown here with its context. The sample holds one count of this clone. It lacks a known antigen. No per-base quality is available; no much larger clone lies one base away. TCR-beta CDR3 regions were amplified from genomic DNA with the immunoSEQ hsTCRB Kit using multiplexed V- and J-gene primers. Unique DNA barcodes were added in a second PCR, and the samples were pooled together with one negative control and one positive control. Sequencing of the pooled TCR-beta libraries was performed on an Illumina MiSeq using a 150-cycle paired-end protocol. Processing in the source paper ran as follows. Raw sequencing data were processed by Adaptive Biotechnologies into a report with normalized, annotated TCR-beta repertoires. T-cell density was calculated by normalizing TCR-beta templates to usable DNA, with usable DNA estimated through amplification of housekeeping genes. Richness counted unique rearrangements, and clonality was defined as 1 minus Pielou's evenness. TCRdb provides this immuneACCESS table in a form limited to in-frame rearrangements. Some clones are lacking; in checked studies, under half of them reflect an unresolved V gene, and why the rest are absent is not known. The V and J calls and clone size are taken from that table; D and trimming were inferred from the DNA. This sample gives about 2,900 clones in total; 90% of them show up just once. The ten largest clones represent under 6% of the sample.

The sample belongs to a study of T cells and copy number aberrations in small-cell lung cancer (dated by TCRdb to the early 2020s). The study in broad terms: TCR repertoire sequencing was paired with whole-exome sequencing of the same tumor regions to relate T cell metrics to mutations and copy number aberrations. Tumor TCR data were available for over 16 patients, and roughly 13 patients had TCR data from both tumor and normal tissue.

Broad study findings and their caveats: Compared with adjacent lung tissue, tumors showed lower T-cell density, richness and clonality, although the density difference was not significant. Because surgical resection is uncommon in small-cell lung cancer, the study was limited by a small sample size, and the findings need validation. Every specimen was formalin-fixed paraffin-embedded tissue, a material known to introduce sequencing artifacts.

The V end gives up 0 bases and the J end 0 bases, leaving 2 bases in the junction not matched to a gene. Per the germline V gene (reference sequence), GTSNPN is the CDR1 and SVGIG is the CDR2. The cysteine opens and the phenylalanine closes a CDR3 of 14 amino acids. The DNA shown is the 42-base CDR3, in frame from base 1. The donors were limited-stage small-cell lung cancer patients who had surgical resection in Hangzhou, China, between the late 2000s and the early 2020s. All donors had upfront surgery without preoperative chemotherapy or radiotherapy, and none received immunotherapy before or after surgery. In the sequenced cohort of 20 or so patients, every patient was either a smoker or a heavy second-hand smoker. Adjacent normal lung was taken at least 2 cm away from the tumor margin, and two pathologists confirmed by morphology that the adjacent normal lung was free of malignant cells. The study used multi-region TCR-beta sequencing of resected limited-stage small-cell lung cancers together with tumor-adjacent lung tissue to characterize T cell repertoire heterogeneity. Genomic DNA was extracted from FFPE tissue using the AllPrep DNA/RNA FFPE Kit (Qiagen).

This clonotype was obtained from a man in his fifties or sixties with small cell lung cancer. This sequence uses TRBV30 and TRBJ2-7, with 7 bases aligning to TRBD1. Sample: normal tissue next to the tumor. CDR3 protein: CAWSVPGGSYEQYF. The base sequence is TGTGCCTGGAGTGTACCAGGGGGCTCCTACGAGCAGTACTTC.